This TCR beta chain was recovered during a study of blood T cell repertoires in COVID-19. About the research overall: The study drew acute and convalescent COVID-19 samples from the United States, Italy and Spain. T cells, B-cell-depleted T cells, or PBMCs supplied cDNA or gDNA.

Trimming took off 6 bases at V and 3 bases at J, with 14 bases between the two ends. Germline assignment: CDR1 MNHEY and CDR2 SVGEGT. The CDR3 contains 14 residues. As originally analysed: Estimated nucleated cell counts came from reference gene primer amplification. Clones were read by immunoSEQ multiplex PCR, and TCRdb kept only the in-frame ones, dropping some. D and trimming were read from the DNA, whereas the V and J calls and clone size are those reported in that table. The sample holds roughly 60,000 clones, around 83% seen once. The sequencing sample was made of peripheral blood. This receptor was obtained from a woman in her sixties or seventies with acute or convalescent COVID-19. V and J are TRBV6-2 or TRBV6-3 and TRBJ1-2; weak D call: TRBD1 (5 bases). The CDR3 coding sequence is TGTGCCAGCAGCCGGGGGGGAACTGACTATGGCTACACCTTC. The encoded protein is CASSRGGTDYGYTF.